This paragraph reports one T cell receptor (beta chain). No antigen is known for it. There are no base qualities to consult, and no much larger clone falls within one base. The data stem from a study of blood T cell dynamics during melanoma immunotherapy (TCRdb year 2020). Notes on the research overall: All patients had metastatic melanoma and were given first-line pembrolizumab or nivolumab plus ipilimumab as standard of care in the United Kingdom. Peripheral T cell receptor repertoires of metastatic melanoma patients were profiled before and after one cycle of checkpoint inhibitor therapy to find early correlates of response. A training cohort was formed from consecutive patients, and a further independent group of patients from the same centre was pooled into an external validation set. Study-level results and caveats: The study was unable to establish whether the T cell clones driving the repertoire changes were melanoma-specific or instead reflected general immune activation. A bifurcated reorganization of the PBMC repertoire at W3, with increased clonality or increased diversity, was observed in patients who later achieved disease control, unlike in progressors. The relatively small sample size was recognized as a factor that could limit how well the results generalize.

Every bulk PBMC sample had a fixed 350 ng of DNA loaded. TCR beta CDR3 sequences were amplified from genomic DNA with the immunoSEQ TCRb Assay kit following manufacturer instructions. The KAPA Library Quantification Kit for Illumina platforms was used to quantify pooled libraries by qPCR. Pooled libraries were sequenced on an Illumina NextSeq 500, clustered at about 0.6-1.2 pM. Per the authors' processing: TCR data were analyzed using immunoSEQ ANALYZER and the R LymphoSeq package. A rearrangement efficiency score was calculated as productive divided by the sum of productive and non-productive CDR3 sequences. Clonality was measured with the Gini coefficient and diversity with the Renyi index at alpha=1, compared pairwise between timepoints within each patient. In LymphoSeq, clonal relatedness was computed with an edit distance of 3 and repertoire similarity was computed with the Bhattacharyya coefficient. To classify response, a linear discriminant analysis based on week-3 changes in clonality and diversity was built using the R MASS and caret packages. TCRdb carries this immuneACCESS record with in-frame sequences only. Its versions omit some clonotypes, under half of them owing to an unresolved V gene in the studies checked, with the rest unexplained. Clonal size and the V and J genes are those of that table, whereas D and trimming came from the DNA. This sample has roughly 6,000 clones in its table, and 88% of those were observed once. About 1.9% of the sample goes to the ten largest clones.

Per the publication, the time point label means: pre-treatment baseline. Blood was sampled before treatment (T0) and at week 3 (W3), after the first cycle of checkpoint blockade. Except for two patients with rapid clinical progression, response was assessed 12 weeks after the first infusion by RECIST 1.1; disease control meant complete response, partial response or stable disease. Any patient who had received prior systemic cancer treatment, was on concomitant immunosuppressant therapy or had synchronous other active malignancies was excluded. TCR beta was sequenced in both bulk PBMC and plasma cell-free DNA in order to track circulating cells as well as T cell turnover. PBMC were isolated from blood with Lymphoprep and SepMate tubes, followed by red cell lysis. QIAamp DNA Blood Mini kits were used to extract DNA from PBMC and sorted T cell subsets. The CDR3 contains 13 residues, cysteine and phenylalanine counted. The entry retains the CDR3 DNA only, 39 bases that are in frame from base 1. The V and J ends are trimmed by 5 bases and 5 bases, leaving 12 bases between them. In the germline V gene, CDR1 corresponds to SGHTA and CDR2 to FQGNSA.

This sequence uses TRBV7-2 and TRBJ1-2; the D gene is perhaps TRBD1, on 5 matching bases. The sample here was blood, taken from a patient treated with checkpoint blockade. The sequence was obtained from a human donor with melanoma. The DNA reads TGTGCCAGCAGCCTTGACAGCCCGTATGGCTACACCTTC. Its product reads: CASSLDSPYGYTF.